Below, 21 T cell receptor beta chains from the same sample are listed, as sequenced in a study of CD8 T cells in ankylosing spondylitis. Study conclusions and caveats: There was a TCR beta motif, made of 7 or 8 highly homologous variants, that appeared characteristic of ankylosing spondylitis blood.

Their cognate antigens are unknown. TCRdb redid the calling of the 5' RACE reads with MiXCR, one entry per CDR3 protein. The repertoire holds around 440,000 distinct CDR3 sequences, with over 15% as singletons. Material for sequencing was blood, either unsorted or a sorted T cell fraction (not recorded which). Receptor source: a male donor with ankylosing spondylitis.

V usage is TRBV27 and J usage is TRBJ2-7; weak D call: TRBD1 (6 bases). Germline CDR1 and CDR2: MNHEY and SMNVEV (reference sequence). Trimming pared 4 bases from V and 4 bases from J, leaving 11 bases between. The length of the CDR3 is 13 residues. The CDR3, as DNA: TGTGCCAGCAGTTCGCACAGGGATTACGAGCAGTACTTC. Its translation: CASSSHRDYEQYF.

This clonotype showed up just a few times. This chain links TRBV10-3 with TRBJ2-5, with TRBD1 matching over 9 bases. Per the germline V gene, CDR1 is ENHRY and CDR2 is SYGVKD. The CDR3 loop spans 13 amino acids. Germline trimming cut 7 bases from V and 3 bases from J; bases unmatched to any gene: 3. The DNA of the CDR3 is TGTGCCATCATGGGACAGGGAGAAGAGACCCAGTACTTC. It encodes CAIMGQGEETQYF.

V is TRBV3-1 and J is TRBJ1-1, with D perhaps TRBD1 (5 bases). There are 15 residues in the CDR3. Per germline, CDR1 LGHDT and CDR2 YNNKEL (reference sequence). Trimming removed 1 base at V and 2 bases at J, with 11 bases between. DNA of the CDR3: TGTGCCAGCAGCCAAGGCGGACACGGTAACACTGAAGCTTTCTTT. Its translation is CASSQGGHGNTEAFF.

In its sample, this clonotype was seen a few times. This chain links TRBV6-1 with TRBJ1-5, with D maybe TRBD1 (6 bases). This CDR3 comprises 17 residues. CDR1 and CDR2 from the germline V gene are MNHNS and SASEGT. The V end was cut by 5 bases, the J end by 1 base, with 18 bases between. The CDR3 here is CASSRTPGEGSNQPQHF. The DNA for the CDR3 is TGTGCCAGCAGTCGAACCCCAGGGGAAGGGAGCAATCAGCCCCAGCATTTT.

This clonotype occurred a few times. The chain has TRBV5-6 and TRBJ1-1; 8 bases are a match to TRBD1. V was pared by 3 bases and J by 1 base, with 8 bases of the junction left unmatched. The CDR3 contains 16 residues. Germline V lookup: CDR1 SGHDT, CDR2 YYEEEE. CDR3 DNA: TGTGCCAGCAGCTCGTTCCAGGGGGCCCCGAACACTGAAGCTTTCTTT. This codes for CASSSFQGAPNTEAFF.

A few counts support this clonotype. The CDR3 here is CASSPRRTLDGYGYTF. In DNA, the CDR3 is TGTGCCAGCAGTCCCCGACGAACCCTAGACGGGTATGGCTACACCTTC. This rearrangement joins TRBV12-3 or TRBV12-4 to TRBJ1-2; D remains ambiguous. This CDR3 comprises 16 residues. Trimming shortened V by 5 bases and J by 5 bases, and 21 bases separated the two germline ends.

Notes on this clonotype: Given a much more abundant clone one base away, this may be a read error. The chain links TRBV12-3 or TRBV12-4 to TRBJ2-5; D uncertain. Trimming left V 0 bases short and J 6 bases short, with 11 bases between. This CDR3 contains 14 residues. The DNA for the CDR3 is TGTGCCAGCAGTTTAGCGCCCAGCCTAAAGACCCAGTACTTC. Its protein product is CASSLAPSLKTQYF.

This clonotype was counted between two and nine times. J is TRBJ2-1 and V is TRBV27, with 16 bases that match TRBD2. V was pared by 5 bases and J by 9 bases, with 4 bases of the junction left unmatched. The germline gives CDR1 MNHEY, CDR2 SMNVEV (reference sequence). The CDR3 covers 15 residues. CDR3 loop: CASSLGTSGGGEQFF. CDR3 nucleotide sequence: TGTGCCAGCAGTCTCGGGACTAGCGGGGGGGGTGAGCAGTTCTTC.

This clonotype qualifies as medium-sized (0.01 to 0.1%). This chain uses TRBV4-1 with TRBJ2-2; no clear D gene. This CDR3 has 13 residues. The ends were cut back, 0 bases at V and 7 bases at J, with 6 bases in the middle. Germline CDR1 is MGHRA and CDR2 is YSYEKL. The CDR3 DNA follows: TGCGCCAGCAGCCAAGATCGCATCGGGGAGCTGTTTTTT. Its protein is CASSQDRIGELFF.

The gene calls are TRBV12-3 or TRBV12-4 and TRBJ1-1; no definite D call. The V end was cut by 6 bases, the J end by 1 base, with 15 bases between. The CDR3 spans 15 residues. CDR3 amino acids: CASRRTIEWNTEAFF. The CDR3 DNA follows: TGTGCCAGCAGAAGGACTATTGAGTGGAACACTGAAGCTTTCTTT.

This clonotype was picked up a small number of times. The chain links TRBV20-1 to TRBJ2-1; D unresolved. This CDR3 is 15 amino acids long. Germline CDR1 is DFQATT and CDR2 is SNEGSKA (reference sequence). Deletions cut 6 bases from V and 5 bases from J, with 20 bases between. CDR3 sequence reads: CSAPSPGWNHNEQFF. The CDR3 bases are TGCAGTGCCCCTTCGCCCGGGTGGAACCACAATGAGCAGTTCTTC.

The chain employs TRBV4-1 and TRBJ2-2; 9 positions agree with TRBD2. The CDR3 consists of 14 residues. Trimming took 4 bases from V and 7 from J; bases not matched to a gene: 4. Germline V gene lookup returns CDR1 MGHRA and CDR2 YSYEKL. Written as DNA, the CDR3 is TGCGCCAGCAGCCTGGGACTAGCCAACGGGGAGCTGTTTTTT. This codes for CASSLGLANGELFF.

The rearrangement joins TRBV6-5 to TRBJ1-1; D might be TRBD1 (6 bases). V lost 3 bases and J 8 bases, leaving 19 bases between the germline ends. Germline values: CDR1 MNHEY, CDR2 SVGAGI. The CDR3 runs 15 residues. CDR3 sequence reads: CASSYMVGRQGEAFF. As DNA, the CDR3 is TGTGCCAGCAGTTATATGGTCGGAAGGCAGGGGGAAGCTTTCTTT.

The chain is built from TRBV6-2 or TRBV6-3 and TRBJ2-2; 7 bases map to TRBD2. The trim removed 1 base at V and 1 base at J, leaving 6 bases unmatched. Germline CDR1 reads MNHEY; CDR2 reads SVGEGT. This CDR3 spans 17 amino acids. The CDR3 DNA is TGTGCCAGCAGTTACTTCGCAGCGGGACGGAACACCGGGGAGCTGTTTTTT. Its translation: CASSYFAAGRNTGELFF.

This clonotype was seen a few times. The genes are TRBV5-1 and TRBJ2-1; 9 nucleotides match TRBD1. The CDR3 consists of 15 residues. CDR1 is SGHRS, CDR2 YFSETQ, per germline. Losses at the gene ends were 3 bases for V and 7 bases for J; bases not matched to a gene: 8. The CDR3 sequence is CASSSQGAYSNEQFF. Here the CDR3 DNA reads TGCGCCAGCAGCTCACAGGGGGCGTACAGTAATGAGCAGTTCTTC.

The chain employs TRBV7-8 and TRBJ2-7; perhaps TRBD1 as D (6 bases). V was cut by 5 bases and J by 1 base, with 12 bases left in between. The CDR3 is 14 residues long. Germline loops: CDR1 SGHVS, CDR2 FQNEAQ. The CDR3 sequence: CASSQERGSYEQYF. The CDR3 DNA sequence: TGTGCCAGCAGCCAGGAAAGGGGGTCCTACGAGCAGTACTTC.

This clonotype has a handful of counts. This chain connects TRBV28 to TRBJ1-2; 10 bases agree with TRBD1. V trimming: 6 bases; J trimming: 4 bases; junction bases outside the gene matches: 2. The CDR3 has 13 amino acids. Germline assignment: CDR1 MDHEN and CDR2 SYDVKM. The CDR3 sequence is CASRRTGGYGYTF. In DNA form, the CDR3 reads TGTGCCAGCAGGCGGACAGGGGGCTATGGCTACACCTTC.

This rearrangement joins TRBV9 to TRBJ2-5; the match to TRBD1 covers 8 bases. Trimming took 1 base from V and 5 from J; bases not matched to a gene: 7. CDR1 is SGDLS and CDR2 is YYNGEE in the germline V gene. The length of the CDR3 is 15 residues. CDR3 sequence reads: CASSVNTGGRETQYF. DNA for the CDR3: TGTGCCAGCAGCGTAAACACAGGGGGGAGGGAGACCCAGTACTTC.

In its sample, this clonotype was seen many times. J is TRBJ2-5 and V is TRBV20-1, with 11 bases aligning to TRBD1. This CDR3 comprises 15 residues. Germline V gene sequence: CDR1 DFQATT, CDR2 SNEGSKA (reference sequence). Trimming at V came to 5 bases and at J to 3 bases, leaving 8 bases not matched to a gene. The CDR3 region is CSASPGTGGKETQYF. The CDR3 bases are TGCAGTGCTTCACCCGGGACAGGGGGTAAAGAGACCCAGTACTTC.

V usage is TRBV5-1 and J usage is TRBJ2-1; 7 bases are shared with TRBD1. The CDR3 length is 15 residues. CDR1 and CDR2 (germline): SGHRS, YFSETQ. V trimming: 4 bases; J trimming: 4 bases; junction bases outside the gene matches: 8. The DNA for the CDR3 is TGCGCCAGCAGCGGAGACAGGGCAGAATACAATGAGCAGTTCTTC. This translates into CASSGDRAEYNEQFF.

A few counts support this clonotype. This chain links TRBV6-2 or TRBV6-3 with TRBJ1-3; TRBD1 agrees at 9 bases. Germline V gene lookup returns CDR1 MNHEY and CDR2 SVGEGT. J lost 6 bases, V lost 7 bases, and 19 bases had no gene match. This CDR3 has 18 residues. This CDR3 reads CASTLMIGGQGAENTIYF. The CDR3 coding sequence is TGTGCCAGCACCCTAATGATCGGGGGACAGGGTGCGGAAAACACCATATATTTT.